This TCR beta chain stems from a study of shared clonotypes between healthy human individuals. The naive CD8 fraction comprised CD45RO-negative cells positively selected for CCR7 and excluded terminally differentiated effector memory CD45RA+ cells. Deep was the level used in running the assay. Assay: immunoSEQ multiplex PCR; the TCRdb copy retains only in-frame clones and omits some. The sample carries over 2,000,000 clones, around 93% recorded once. CDR3 length: 13 residues. Trimming cost V 6 bases and J 7 bases, with 13 bases left between them. Per the germline V gene, CDR1 is SNHLY and CDR2 is FYNNEI.

Sequencing input: naive CD8+ T cells from PBMCs. This TCR came from a man younger than 35 in good health. Some clones in this sample may be carry-over from other donors' samples. The chain combines TRBV2 with TRBJ1-3; a possible D gene is TRBD1 (5 bases). The DNA of the CDR3 is TGTGCCAGCAGGGGACCCTTGTCGAACACCATATATTTT. This codes for CASRGPLSNTIYF.